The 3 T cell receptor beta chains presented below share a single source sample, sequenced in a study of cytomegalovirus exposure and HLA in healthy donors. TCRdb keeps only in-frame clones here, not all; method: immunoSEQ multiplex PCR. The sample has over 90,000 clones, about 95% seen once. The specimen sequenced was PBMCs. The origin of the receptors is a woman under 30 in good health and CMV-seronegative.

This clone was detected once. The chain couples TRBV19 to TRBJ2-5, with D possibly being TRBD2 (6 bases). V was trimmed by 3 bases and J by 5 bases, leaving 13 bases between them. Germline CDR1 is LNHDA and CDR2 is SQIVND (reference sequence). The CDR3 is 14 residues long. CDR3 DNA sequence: TGTGCCAGTAGTATGTCGGGGGTTCGGGAGACCCAGTACTTC. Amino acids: CASSMSGVRETQYF.

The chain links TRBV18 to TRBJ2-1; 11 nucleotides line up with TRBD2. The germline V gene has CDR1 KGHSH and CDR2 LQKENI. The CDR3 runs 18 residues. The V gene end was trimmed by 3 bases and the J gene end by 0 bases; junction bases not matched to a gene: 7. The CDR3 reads CASSPSQGLADSYNEQFF. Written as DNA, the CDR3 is TGTGCCAGCTCACCTTCACAGGGACTAGCGGACTCCTACAATGAGCAGTTCTTC.

CDR3 coding DNA: TGTGCCAGCTCACCAGCGGGGATCCAAGAGACCCAGTACTTC. It encodes CASSPAGIQETQYF. This sequence joins TRBV18 and TRBJ2-5, with a possible D match to TRBD2 (6 bases). Deletions cut 2 bases from V and 1 base from J, with 8 bases between. In germline, CDR1 is KGHSH, CDR2 LQKENI. The CDR3 has 14 residues.